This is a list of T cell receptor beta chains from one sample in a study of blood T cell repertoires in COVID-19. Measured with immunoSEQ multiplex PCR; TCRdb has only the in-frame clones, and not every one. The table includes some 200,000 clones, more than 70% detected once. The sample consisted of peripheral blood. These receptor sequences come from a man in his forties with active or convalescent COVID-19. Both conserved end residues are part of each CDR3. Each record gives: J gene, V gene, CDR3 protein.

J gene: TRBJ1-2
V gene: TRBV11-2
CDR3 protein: CASSLDRGAGGYTF

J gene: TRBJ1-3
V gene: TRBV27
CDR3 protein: CASSSQGQARSGNTIYF

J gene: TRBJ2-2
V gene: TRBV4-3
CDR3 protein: CASSLGPGSYTGELFF

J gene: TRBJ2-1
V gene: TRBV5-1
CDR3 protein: CASSSLAGGSYNEQFF

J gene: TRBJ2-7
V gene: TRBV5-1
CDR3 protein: CASSWTGVVEQYF

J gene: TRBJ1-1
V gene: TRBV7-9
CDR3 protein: CASSQGRDGTEAFF

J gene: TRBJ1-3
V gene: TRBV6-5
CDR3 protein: CASSYTISGNTIYF

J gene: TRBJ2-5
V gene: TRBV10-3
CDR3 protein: CAISGPQEGDYPRETQYF

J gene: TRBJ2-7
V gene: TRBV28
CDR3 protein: CASSNPPGQRRYEQYF

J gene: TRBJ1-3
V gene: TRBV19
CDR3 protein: CASSMQGNTIYF

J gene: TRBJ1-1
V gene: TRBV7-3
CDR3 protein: CASGTPNTEAFF

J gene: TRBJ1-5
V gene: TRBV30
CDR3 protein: CAWSVWDNSPYGNQPQHF

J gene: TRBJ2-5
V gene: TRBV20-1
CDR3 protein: CSASYAGGPETQYF

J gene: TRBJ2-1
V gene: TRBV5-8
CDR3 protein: CASSFFSGTGANEQFF

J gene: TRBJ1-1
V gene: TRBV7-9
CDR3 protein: CASSSGQGNTEAFF

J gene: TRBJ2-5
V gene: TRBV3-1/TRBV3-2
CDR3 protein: CASSQEKGRGDSETQYF

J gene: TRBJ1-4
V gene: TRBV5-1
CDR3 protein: CASSGEIREKLFF

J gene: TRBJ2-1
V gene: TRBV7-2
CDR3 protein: CASKASSYNEQFF

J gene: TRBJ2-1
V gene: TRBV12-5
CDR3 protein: CASGLVPGTGAYNEQFF

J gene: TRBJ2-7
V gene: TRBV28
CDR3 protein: CASSPLQYEQYF

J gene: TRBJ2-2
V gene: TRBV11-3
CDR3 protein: CASSLDETPFTGELFF

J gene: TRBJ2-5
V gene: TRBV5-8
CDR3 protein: CASSRGLAGGWETQYF

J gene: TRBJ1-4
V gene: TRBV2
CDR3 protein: CASSARTGREKLFF

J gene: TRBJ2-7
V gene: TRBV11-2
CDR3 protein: CASSINTGVGEQYF

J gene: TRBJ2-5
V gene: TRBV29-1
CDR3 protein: CSVEDPLAGETQYF

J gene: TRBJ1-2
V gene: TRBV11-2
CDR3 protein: CASSLDLGQGHYGYTF

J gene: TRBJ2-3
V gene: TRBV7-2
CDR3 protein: CASSGDRGTDTQYF

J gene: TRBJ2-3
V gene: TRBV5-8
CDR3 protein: CASSFVVVAGARGDTQYF